This T cell receptor beta chain emerged from a study of blood T cells in healthy people across ages. Study observations and caveats: Reliance upon unsorted PBMCs precluded definitive naive versus antigen-experienced comparison.

This clonotype was observed a single time. The antigen remains unidentified. A second PCR, run for roughly 7 to 12 cycles, used a sample-barcoded 5' primer plus a J-beta primer mix. The authors tagged each cDNA molecule using a template-switch adaptor with 12 random nucleotides. Individual samples furnished no less than 2.5 million CDR3-containing paired-end reads apiece. MiXCR was run by TCRdb on the 5' RACE reads, yielding one entry per CDR3 protein. The table has hundreds of thousands of distinct CDR3 sequences, roughly 60% seen once. The germline gives CDR1 LNHDA, CDR2 SQIVND (reference sequence). The junction had 11 bases not matched to a gene; V was cut back by 3 bases and J by 10 bases. The CDR3 runs to 15 residues.

Material: blood. The chain combines TRBV19 with TRBJ2-1; 8 nucleotides match TRBD1. The TCR comes from a man aged 25 to 45 in good health. The CDR3 sequence: CASSIRDRIGDEQFF. The CDR3 region has the DNA TGTGCCAGTAGTATCCGGGACAGGATAGGCGACGAGCAGTTCTTC.